This is a list of T cell receptor beta chains from one sample in a study of control samples from healthy donors and cancer patients. Libraries were prepared by immunoSEQ multiplex PCR; TCRdb keeps only in-frame clonotypes and omits some of them. The data hold more than 70,000 clones, with over 85% observed a single time. Sequenced: PBMCs. The receptors stem from a man aged 55 to 70 with lung cancer. CDR3s include the opening cysteine and the closing phenylalanine or tryptophan. A D gene is named only where the DNA matches it firmly. Clone size appears in some rows only: once, few, many, or a class for an expanded clone.

>TRBD2|TRBV5-1|once|TRBJ2-5
CASSSLTSGEETQYF
TGCGCCAGCAGCTCTCTTACTAGCGGAGAAGAGACCCAGTACTTC
>TRBD1|TRBV9|-|TRBJ1-1
CASSLTLNGTGNTEAFF
TGTGCCAGCAGCCTCACATTAAACGGGACAGGGAACACTGAAGCTTTCTTT
>TRBD2|TRBV10-1|-|TRBJ2-3
CASSPRLAVGVGSTDTQYF
TGCGCCAGCAGTCCTCGACTAGCGGTGGGGGTCGGTAGCACAGATACGCAGTATTTT
>TRBD1|TRBV15|once|TRBJ1-1
CAIRGLETEAFF
TGTGCCATCAGGGGGTTGGAAACTGAAGCTTTCTTT
>TRBD2|TRBV27|-|TRBJ2-1
CASSRQRGGNNEQFF
TGTGCCAGCAGCCGTCAGCGGGGGGGAAACAATGAGCAGTTCTTC
>-|TRBV7-9|-|TRBJ1-2
CASSSRRTANYGYTF
TGTGCCAGCAGCTCCCGAAGGACAGCTAACTATGGCTACACCTTC
>-|TRBV18|-|TRBJ2-1
CASSPSDSQPRLYNEQFF
TGTGCCAGCTCACCGTCGGACTCACAACCTCGGCTCTACAATGAGCAGTTCTTC
>TRBD2|TRBV27|-|TRBJ2-6
CASSFGRAGANVLTF
TGTGCCAGCAGTTTCGGGAGGGCTGGGGCCAACGTCCTGACTTTC
>-|TRBV9|-|TRBJ2-2
CASTPALNTGELFF
TGTGCCAGCACCCCCGCTCTGAACACCGGGGAGCTGTTTTTT
>-|TRBV3-1/TRBV3-2|-|TRBJ1-2
CASSQAGGYTF
TGTGCCAGCAGCCAAGCAGGAGGCTACACCTTC
>TRBD1|TRBV27|-|TRBJ1-1
CASSTFDRGWTEAFF
TGTGCCAGCAGTACCTTCGACAGGGGATGGACTGAAGCTTTCTTT
>-|TRBV12-5|-|TRBJ1-2
CASGPRSGTNYGYTF
TGTGCTAGTGGTCCCCGATCCGGGACAAACTATGGCTACACCTTC
>-|TRBV4-1|-|TRBJ2-3
CASSSRQRSTDTQYF
TGCGCCAGCAGCTCCCGGCAGCGTAGCACAGATACGCAGTATTTT
>TRBD1|TRBV5-1|once|TRBJ1-2
CASSSGTGGFGYTF
TGCGCCAGCAGCTCCGGGACAGGGGGCTTTGGCTACACCTTC
>-|TRBV11-2|-|TRBJ2-6
CASTYGGTGANVLTF
TGTGCCAGCACCTATGGGGGGACCGGGGCCAACGTCCTGACTTTC
>-|TRBV4-2|-|TRBJ1-2
CASSRSTGSRANYGYTF
TGTGCCAGCAGCCGCTCAACAGGATCGAGGGCTAACTATGGCTACACCTTC
>-|TRBV29-1|once|TRBJ1-1
CSVLTGSLNTEAFF
TGCAGCGTTCTAACTGGGTCCTTGAACACTGAAGCTTTCTTT
>-|TRBV24-1|-|TRBJ1-1
CATSYQRGRAEAFF
TGTGCCACCAGTTATCAACGGGGCCGAGCTGAAGCTTTCTTT
>-|TRBV5-4|-|TRBJ2-3
CASSLAGARASNTQYF
TGTGCCAGCAGCTTGGCGGGGGCTCGGGCCTCAAATACGCAGTATTTT
>-|TRBV7-2|-|TRBJ1-2
CASSARQGPYGYTF
TGTGCCAGCAGCGCACGACAAGGGCCCTATGGCTACACCTTC
>-|TRBV5-1|-|TRBJ2-5
CASSLLGMAETQYF
TGCGCCAGCAGCTTGCTCGGGATGGCGGAGACCCAGTACTTC
>-|TRBV6-1|-|TRBJ2-1
CASSEAPGGYDNEQFF
TGTGCCAGCAGTGAAGCACCAGGGGGGTATGACAATGAGCAGTTCTTC
>-|TRBV5-6|-|TRBJ1-1
CASSLPGHGILNTEAFF
TGTGCCAGCAGCTTGCCGGGACACGGGATTTTGAACACTGAAGCTTTCTTT
>-|TRBV5-6|-|TRBJ2-7
CASSLGLGGEQYF
TGTGCCAGCAGCTTGGGGCTTGGGGGAGAGCAGTACTTC
>-|TRBV10-2|-|TRBJ1-2
CASSEQGQKVNYGYTF
TGCGCCAGCAGTGAGCAGGGGCAGAAGGTAAACTATGGCTACACCTTC
>TRBD2|TRBV16|-|TRBJ2-5
CASSQSSFSGGETQYF
TGTGCCAGCAGCCAATCGAGCTTCAGCGGGGGGGAGACCCAGTACTTC